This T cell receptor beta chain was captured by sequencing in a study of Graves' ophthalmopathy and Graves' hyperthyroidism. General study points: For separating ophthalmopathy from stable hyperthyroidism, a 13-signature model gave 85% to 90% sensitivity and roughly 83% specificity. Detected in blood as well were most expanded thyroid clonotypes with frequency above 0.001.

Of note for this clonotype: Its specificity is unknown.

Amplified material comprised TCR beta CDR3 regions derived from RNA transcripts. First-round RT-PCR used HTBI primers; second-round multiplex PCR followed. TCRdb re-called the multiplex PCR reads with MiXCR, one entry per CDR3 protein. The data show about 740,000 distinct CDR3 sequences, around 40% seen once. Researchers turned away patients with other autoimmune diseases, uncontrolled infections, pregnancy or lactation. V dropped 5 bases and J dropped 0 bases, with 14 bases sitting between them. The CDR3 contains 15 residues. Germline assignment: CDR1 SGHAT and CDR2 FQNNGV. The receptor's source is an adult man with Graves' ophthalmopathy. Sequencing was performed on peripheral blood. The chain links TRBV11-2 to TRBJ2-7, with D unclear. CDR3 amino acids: CASSQTDGTSYEQYF. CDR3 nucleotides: TGTGCCAGCAGCCAGACCGACGGAACCTCCTACGAGCAGTACTTC.